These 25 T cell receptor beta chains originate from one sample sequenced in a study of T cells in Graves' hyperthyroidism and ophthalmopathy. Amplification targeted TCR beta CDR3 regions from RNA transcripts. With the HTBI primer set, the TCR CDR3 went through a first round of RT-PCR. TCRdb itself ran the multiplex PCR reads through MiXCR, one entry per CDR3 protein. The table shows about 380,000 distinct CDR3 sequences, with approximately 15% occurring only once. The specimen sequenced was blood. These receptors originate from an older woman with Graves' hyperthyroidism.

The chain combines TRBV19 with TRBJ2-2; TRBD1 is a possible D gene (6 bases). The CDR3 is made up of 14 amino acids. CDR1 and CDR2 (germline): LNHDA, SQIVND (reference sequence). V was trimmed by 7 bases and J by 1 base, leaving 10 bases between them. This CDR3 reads CASTQGQNTGELFF. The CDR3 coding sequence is TGTGCCAGTACCCAGGGGCAGAACACCGGGGAGCTGTTTTTT.

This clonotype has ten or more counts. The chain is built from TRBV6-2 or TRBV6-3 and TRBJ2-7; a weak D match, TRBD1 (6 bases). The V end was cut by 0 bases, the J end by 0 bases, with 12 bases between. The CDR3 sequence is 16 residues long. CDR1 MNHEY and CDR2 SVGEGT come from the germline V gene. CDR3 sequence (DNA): TGTGCCAGCAGTTACTCGTTCAGGACAGTCTCCTACGAGCAGTACTTC. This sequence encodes CASSYSFRTVSYEQYF.

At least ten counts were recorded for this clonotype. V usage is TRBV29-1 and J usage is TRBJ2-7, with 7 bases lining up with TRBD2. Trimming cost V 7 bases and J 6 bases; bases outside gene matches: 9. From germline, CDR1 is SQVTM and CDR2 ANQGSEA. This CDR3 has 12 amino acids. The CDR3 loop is CSALLGRGEQYF. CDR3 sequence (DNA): TGCAGCGCCCTGTTGGGGAGGGGCGAGCAGTACTTC.

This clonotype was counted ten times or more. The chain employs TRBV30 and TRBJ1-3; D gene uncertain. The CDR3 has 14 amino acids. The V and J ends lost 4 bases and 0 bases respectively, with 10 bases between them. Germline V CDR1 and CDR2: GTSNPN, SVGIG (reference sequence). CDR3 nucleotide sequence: TGTGCCTGGATCCCCGTTAACTCTGGAAACACCATATATTTT. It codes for CAWIPVNSGNTIYF.

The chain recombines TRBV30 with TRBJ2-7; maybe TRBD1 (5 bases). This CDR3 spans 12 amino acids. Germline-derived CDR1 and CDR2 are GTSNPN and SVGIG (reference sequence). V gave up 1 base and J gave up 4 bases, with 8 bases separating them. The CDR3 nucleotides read TGTGCCTGGAGTGGACAGCTGTACGAGCAGTACTTC. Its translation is CAWSGQLYEQYF. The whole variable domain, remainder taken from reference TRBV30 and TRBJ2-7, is SQTIHQWPATLVQPVGSPLSLECTVEGTSNPNLYWYRQAAGRGLQLLFYSVGIGQISSEVPQNLSASRPQDRQFILSSKKLLLSDSGFYLCAWSGQLYEQYFGPGTRLTVT.

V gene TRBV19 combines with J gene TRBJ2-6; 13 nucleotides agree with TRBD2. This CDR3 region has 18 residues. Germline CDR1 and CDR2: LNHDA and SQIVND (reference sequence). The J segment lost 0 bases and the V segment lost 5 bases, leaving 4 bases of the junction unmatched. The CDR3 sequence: CASSFRLAGGSGANVLTF. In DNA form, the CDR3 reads TGTGCCAGTAGTTTCCGACTAGCGGGAGGCTCTGGGGCCAACGTCCTGACTTTC.

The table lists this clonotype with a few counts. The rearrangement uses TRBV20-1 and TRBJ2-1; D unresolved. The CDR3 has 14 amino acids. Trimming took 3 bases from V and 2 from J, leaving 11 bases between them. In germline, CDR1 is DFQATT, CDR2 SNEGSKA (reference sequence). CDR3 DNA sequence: TGCAGTGCTAGTGGAGAGTACGCCTACAATGAGCAGTTCTTC. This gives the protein CSASGEYAYNEQFF.

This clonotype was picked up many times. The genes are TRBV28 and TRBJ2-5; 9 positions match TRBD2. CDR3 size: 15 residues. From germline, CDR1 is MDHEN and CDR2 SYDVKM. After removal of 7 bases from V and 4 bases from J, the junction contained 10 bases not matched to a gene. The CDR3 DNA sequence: TGTGCCAGCACCAAAGCGACTAGCGGACGAGAGACCCAGTACTTC. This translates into CASTKATSGRETQYF.

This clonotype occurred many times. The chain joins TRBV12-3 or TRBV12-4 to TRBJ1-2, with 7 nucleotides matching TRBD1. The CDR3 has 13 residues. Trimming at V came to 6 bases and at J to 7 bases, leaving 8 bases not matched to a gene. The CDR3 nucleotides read TGTGCCAGCAGAAACCTGACAGGGAGTGGCTACACCTTC. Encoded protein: CASRNLTGSGYTF.

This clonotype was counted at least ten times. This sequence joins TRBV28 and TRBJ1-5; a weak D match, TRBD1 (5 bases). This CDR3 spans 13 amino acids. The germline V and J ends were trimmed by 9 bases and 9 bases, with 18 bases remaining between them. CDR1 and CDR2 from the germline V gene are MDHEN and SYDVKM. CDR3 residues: CASHDGTGGPQHF. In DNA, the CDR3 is TGTGCCAGTCACGACGGGACTGGTGGGCCCCAGCATTTT.

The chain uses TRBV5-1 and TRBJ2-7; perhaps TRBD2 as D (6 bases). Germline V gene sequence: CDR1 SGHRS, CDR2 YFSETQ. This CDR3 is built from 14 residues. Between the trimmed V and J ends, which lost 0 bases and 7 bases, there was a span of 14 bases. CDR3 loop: CASSLAGAGREQYF. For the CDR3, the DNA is TGCGCCAGCAGCTTGGCGGGCGCGGGGAGGGAGCAGTACTTC.

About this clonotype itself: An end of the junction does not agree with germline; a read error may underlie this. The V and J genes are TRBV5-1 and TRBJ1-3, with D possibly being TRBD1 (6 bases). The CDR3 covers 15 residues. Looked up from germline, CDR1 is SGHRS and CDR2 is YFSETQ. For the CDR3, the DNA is TGCGCCATCAGCTTGCAGACAGGCGCTGGAAACACCATATATTTT. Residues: CAISLQTGAGNTIYF.

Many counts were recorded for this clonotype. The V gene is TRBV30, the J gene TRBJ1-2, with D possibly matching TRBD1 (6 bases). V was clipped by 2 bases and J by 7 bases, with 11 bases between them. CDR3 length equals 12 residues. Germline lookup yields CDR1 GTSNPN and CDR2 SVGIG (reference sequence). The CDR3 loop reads CAWSMGAIGYTF. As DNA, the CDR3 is TGTGCCTGGAGTATGGGGGCGATTGGCTACACCTTC.

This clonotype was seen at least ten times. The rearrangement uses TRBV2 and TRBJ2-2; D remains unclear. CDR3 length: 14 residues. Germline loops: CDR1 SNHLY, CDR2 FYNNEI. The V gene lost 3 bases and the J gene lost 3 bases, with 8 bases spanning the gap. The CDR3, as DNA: TGTGCCAGCAGTGACCGCACCGACACCGGGGAGCTGTTTTTT. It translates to CASSDRTDTGELFF.

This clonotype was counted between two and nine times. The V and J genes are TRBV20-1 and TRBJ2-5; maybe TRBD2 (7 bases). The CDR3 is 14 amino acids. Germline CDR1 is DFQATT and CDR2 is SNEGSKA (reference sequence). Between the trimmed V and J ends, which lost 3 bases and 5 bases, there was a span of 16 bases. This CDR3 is CSARGAGGRETQYF. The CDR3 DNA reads TGCAGTGCTAGGGGGGCCGGGGGGAGGGAGACCCAGTACTTC.

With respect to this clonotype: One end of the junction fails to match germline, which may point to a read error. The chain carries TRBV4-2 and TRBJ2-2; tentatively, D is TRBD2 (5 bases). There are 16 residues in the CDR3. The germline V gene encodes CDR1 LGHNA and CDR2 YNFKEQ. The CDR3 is CASSKDRESRTGELFF. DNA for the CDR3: TGTGCCAGCAGCAAAGATAGGGAGAGCAGGACCGGGGAGCTGTTTTTT.

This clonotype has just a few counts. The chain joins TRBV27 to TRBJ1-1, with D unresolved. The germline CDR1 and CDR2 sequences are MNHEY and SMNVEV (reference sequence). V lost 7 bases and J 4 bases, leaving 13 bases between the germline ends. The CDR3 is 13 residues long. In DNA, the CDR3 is TGTGCCAGCACCCTTAATTGGGGCACTGAAGCTTTCTTT. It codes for CASTLNWGTEAFF.

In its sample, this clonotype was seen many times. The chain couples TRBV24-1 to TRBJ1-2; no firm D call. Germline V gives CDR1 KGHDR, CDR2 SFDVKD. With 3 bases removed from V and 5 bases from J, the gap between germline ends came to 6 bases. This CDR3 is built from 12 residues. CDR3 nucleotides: TGTGCCACCAGTGATGAAGGGTATGGCTACACCTTC. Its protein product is CATSDEGYGYTF.

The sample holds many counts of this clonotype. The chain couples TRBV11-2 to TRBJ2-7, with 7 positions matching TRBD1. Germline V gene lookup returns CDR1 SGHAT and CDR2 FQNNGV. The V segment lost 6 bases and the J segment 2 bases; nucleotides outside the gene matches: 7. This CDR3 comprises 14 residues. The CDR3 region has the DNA TGTGCCAGCAGTAAGACAGGGACCCCCTACGAGCAGTACTTC. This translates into CASSKTGTPYEQYF.

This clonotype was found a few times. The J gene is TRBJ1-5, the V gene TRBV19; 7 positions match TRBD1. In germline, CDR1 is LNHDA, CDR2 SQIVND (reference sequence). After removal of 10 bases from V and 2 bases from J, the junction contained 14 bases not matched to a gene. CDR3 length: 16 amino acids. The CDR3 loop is CATTGTAYVRNQPQHF. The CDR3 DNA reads TGTGCCACCACCGGGACAGCCTACGTCCGCAATCAGCCCCAGCATTTT.

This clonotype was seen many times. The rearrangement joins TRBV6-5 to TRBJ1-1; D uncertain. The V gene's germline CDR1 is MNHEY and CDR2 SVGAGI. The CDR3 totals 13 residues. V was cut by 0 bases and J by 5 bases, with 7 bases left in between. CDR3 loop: CASSYSGLTEAFF. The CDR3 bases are TGTGCCAGCAGTTACTCAGGGCTGACTGAAGCTTTCTTT.

CDR3 DNA: TGTGCCAGCAGCGTCTCCCCTAGCGGGAGTCGGCCAGATACGCAGTATTTT. Amino acid sequence: CASSVSPSGSRPDTQYF. This rearrangement joins TRBV9 to TRBJ2-3, with TRBD2 matching 10 bases. Germline CDR1 SGDLS, CDR2 YYNGEE. This CDR3 has 17 residues. The trim removed 2 bases at V and 4 bases at J, leaving 10 bases unmatched.

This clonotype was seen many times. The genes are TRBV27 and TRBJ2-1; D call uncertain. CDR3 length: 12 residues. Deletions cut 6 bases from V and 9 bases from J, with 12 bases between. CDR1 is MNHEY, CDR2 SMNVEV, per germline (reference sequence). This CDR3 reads CASSPDPGEQFF. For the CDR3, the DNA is TGTGCCAGCAGCCCAGACCCGGGTGAGCAGTTCTTC.

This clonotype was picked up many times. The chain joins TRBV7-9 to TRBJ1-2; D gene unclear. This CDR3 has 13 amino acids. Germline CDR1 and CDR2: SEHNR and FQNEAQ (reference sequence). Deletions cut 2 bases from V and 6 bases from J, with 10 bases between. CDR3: CASSLRSRHGYTF. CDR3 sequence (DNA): TGTGCCAGCAGCTTAAGGTCAAGACATGGCTACACCTTC.

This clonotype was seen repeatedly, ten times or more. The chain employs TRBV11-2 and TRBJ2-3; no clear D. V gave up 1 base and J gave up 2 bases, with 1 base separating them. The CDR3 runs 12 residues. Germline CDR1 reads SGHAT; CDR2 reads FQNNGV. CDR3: CASSLVTDTQYF. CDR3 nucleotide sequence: TGTGCCAGCAGCTTAGTCACAGATACGCAGTATTTT.